The 29 T cell receptor beta chains in this list originate from one sample, sequenced in a study of blood T cell repertoires in COVID-19. Clones were read by immunoSEQ multiplex PCR, and TCRdb kept only the in-frame ones, dropping some. The repertoire holds roughly 13,000 clones, with 65% to 90% as singletons. Sequences were obtained from peripheral blood. The source is a man aged 40-49 years with active or convalescent COVID-19.

V gene TRBV13 combines with J gene TRBJ2-7, with TRBD2 matching over 9 bases. CDR3 size: 14 residues. CDR1 and CDR2 (germline): PRHDT, FYEKMQ (reference sequence). The ends lost 6 bases at V and 2 bases at J; junction bases unmatched: 5. The DNA of the CDR3 is TGTGCCAGCAGAAGTAGCGGGGGAGCCTACGAGCAGTACTTC. This codes for CASRSSGGAYEQYF.

A single count supports this clone. The V gene is TRBV11-3, the J gene TRBJ1-2; D gene ambiguous. The ends were cut back, 1 base at V and 12 bases at J, with 15 bases in the middle. CDR1 is SGHNT and CDR2 is YENEEA in the germline V gene. The CDR3 is made up of 13 amino acids. The CDR3 reads CASSLADEAWNTF. Written as DNA, the CDR3 is TGTGCCAGCAGCTTAGCCGATGAGGCCTGGAACACCTTC.

V gene TRBV3-1 (or the pseudogene TRBV3-2) combines with J gene TRBJ2-1; 11 nucleotides match TRBD1. Germline-derived CDR1 and CDR2 are LGHDT and YNNKEL (reference sequence). V dropped 3 bases and J dropped 4; count of bases not matched to a gene: 2. The CDR3 runs to 15 residues. As DNA, the CDR3 is TGTGCCAGCAGCCAGGGACAGGGGGATTACAATGAGCAGTTCTTC. This sequence encodes CASSQGQGDYNEQFF.

This clone has more than one count but fewer than ten. This sequence joins TRBV7-2 and TRBJ1-3; D unclear. Germline lookup yields CDR1 SGHTA and CDR2 FQGNSA. V was clipped by 1 base and J by 2 bases, with 9 bases between them. CDR3 size: 15 residues. CDR3 protein: CASSLGYSPGNTIYF. As DNA, the CDR3 is TGTGCCAGCAGCTTAGGGTACAGCCCTGGAAACACCATATATTTT.

V and J are TRBV6-5 and TRBJ1-2; maybe TRBD1 (6 bases). This CDR3 comprises 12 residues. CDR1 is MNHEY and CDR2 is SVGAGI in the germline V gene. V was pared by 6 bases and J by 6 bases, with 11 bases between. The CDR3 sequence is CASRGDIHGYTF. CDR3 bases: TGTGCCAGCAGGGGGGACATTCATGGCTACACCTTC.

The chain recombines TRBV3-1 (or the pseudogene TRBV3-2) with TRBJ2-7, with no clear D. Trimming removed 0 bases at V and 8 bases at J, with 11 bases between. Germline V CDR1 and CDR2: LGHDT, YNNKEL (reference sequence). This CDR3 has 13 residues. The CDR3 nucleotides are TGTGCCAGCAGCCAAGAAAGGTTGGAGAAGCAGTACTTC. Translated: CASSQERLEKQYF.

The chain has TRBV6-5 and TRBJ2-2; TRBD1 might be the D (6 bases). V was cut by 6 bases and J by 3 bases, with 11 bases left in between. Germline values: CDR1 MNHEY, CDR2 SVGAGI. This CDR3 has 14 amino acids. The CDR3 coding sequence is TGTGCCAGCAGCCAGGGGCTGGACACCGGGGAGCTGTTTTTT. Amino acids: CASSQGLDTGELFF.

The chain is built from TRBV5-1 and TRBJ2-1; 7 bases align to TRBD2. The ends lost 1 base at V and 5 bases at J; junction bases unmatched: 3. In germline, CDR1 is SGHRS, CDR2 YFSETQ. This CDR3 has 14 residues. The CDR3 spells CASSLSGTNNEQFF. CDR3 in DNA: TGCGCCAGCAGCTTGAGCGGGACTAACAATGAGCAGTTCTTC. Together with reference TRBV5-1 and TRBJ2-1, the CDR3 gives the full variable domain: KAGVTQTPRYLIKTRGQQVTLSCSPISGHRSVSWYQQTPGQGLQFLFEYFSETQRNKGNFPGRFSGRQFSNSRSEMNVSTLELGDSALYLCASSLSGTNNEQFFGPGTRLTVL.

This chain links TRBV6-5 with TRBJ1-6; TRBD1 agrees at 7 bases. CDR3 length equals 15 residues. Per germline, CDR1 MNHEY and CDR2 SVGAGI. V gave up 2 bases and J gave up 8 bases; unmatched junction bases: 6. Here the CDR3 DNA reads TGTGCCAGCAGTTACCGACAGGGAAACCATTCACCCCTCCACTTT. It encodes CASSYRQGNHSPLHF.

This clone was observed once. This rearrangement joins TRBV11-2 to TRBJ2-7; TRBD2 is a possible D gene (6 bases). The CDR3 consists of 15 residues. CDR1 is SGHAT, CDR2 FQNNGV, per germline. V gave up 8 bases and J gave up 4 bases, with 21 bases separating them. The CDR3 is CASRRMAGKSYEQYF. The DNA for the CDR3 is TGTGCCAGCCGACGGATGGCGGGGAAATCTTACGAGCAGTACTTC.

V gene TRBV5-1 combines with J gene TRBJ2-1; 11 bases map to TRBD2. This CDR3 spans 15 amino acids. The V gene's germline CDR1 is SGHRS and CDR2 YFSETQ. V lost 7 bases to trimming and J lost 4 bases; unmatched junction nucleotides: 7. CDR3 bases: TGCGCCAGCCAATCCTGGACTAGCGGGTACAATGAGCAGTTCTTC. Translating gives CASQSWTSGYNEQFF.

This chain links TRBV6-2 or TRBV6-3 with TRBJ2-1; 8 bases align to TRBD2. Germline CDR1 reads MNHEY; CDR2 reads SVGEGT. V was clipped by 0 bases and J by 8 bases; unmatched bases: 9. CDR3 length: 16 residues. The CDR3 loop is CASSYSMAGGRDEQFF. CDR3 sequence (DNA): TGTGCCAGCAGTTACTCGATGGCGGGGGGCCGGGATGAGCAGTTCTTC.

The chain couples TRBV7-9 to TRBJ2-7, with D perhaps TRBD2 (6 bases). Trimming pared 1 base from V and 1 base from J, leaving 8 bases between. Germline CDR1 is SEHNR and CDR2 is FQNEAQ (reference sequence). The CDR3 totals 14 residues. The CDR3 region is CASSLGGLSYEQYF. For the CDR3, the DNA is TGTGCCAGCAGCTTAGGGGGACTTTCCTACGAGCAGTACTTC.

The J gene is TRBJ2-5, the V gene TRBV14; TRBD2 matches at 11 bases. V shed 4 bases and J 3 bases; nucleotides not matched to a gene: 4. This CDR3 has 15 residues. The germline V gene has CDR1 SGHDN and CDR2 FVKESK. CDR3 DNA sequence: TGTGCCAGCAGCCGCCTGGGACTAGCGGAAGAGACCCAGTACTTC. Encoded protein: CASSRLGLAEETQYF. The full variable domain, in which reference TRBV14 and TRBJ2-5 provide the parts outside the CDR3, is EAGVTQFPSHSVIEKGQTVTLRCDPISGHDNLYWYRRVMGKEIKFLLHFVKESKQDESGMPNNRFLAERTGGTYSTLKVQPAELEDSGVYFCASSRLGLAEETQYFGPGTRLLVL.

The V call is TRBV5-3, the J call TRBJ2-7; 11 bases fit TRBD2. TRBV5-3 is an ORF, with its function uncertain. The CDR3 is 14 residues long. With V trimmed by 5 bases and J by 5 bases, 6 bases remained unmatched. DNA for the CDR3: TGTGCCAGAAGTCTTAGCGGGAGGGCAAACGAGCAGTACTTC. Protein: CARSLSGRANEQYF.

Details on this clone: Germline is not matched at one junction end, which may reflect a read error. This chain joins TRBV5-6 and TRBJ2-3; 7 bases match TRBD2. In germline, CDR1 is SGHDT, CDR2 YYEEEE. The CDR3 has 15 residues. The CDR3 DNA is TGTGCCAGCACCTTGAGAGGGAGGGATGCAGATACGCAGTATTTT. Translating it yields CASTLRGRDADTQYF.

V gene TRBV19 combines with J gene TRBJ1-1; TRBD1 is a possible D gene (6 bases). The CDR3 runs to 13 residues. Germline CDR1 LNHDA, CDR2 SQIVND (reference sequence). Deletions cut 7 bases from V and 0 bases from J, with 9 bases between. The CDR3 region is CASNTGLNTEAFF. The CDR3 coding sequence is TGTGCCAGTAATACAGGGTTGAACACTGAAGCTTTCTTT.

The chain recombines TRBV6-2 or TRBV6-3 with TRBJ2-3; 7 bases fit TRBD2. Trimming took 7 bases from V and 6 from J; bases not matched to a gene: 13. Germline V lookup: CDR1 MNHEY, CDR2 SVGEGT. CDR3 length equals 15 residues. CDR3 in DNA: TGTGCCAGCACCCCAGGGCGGGAGCGGATGGATACGCAGTATTTT. This gives the protein CASTPGRERMDTQYF.

This clone was counted between two and nine times. V and J are TRBV28 and TRBJ1-2; 9 nucleotides match TRBD1. Germline V gene sequence: CDR1 MDHEN, CDR2 SYDVKM. The CDR3 consists of 14 residues. Unmatched junction bases numbered 5, after V lost 6 bases and J lost 3 bases. This chain's CDR3 is CASRDTGGYYGYTF. The CDR3 DNA is TGTGCCAGCAGGGACACAGGGGGCTACTATGGCTACACCTTC.

The rearrangement uses TRBV11-2 and TRBJ1-1; D ambiguous. Germline CDR1 is SGHAT and CDR2 is FQNNGV. The CDR3 contains 13 residues. The germline V and J ends were trimmed by 5 bases and 1 base, with 8 bases remaining between them. The DNA for the CDR3 is TGTGCCAGCAGCGATAACAGGAACACTGAAGCTTTCTTT. Translated, it gives CASSDNRNTEAFF.

The V and J genes are TRBV11-3 and TRBJ2-4; 10 nucleotides match TRBD1. This CDR3 contains 16 residues. Unmatched junction bases numbered 9, after V lost 4 bases and J lost 6 bases. Germline lookup yields CDR1 SGHNT and CDR2 YENEEA. The CDR3 protein is CASSSKLRDRGNIQYF. The CDR3 nucleotides are TGTGCCAGCAGCTCAAAGCTACGGGACAGGGGAAACATTCAGTACTTC.

This sequence joins TRBV7-9 and TRBJ2-2; weak D call: TRBD2 (6 bases). CDR1 is SEHNR, CDR2 FQNEAQ, per germline (reference sequence). The CDR3 has 14 residues. The germline V and J ends were trimmed by 8 bases and 1 base, with 11 bases remaining between them. CDR3 amino acids: CASLAGRNTGELFF. As DNA, the CDR3 is TGTGCCAGCCTCGCGGGACGGAACACCGGGGAGCTGTTTTTT.

This sequence joins TRBV5-5 and TRBJ2-7; TRBD1 matches at 10 bases. This CDR3 comprises 15 residues. The V and J ends lost 3 bases and 2 bases, in that order; junction bases with no gene match: 5. Germline V gene data show CDR1 as SGHKS and CDR2 as YYEKEE (reference sequence). This chain's CDR3 is CASSSPGQGTYEQYF. In DNA, the CDR3 is TGTGCCAGCAGCTCGCCGGGACAGGGGACCTACGAGCAGTACTTC. Based on the CDR3 plus reference TRBV5-5 and TRBJ2-7, the full variable domain is DAGVTQSPTHLIKTRGQQVTLRCSPISGHKSVSWYQQVLGQGPQFIFQYYEKEERGRGNFPDRFSARQFPNYSSELNVNALLLGDSALYLCASSSPGQGTYEQYFGPGTRLTVT.

The V and J genes are TRBV30 and TRBJ1-4; D ambiguous. CDR1 is GTSNPN and CDR2 is SVGIG in the germline V gene (reference sequence). CDR3 length: 13 residues. Trimming left V 3 bases short and J 0 bases short, with 5 bases between. CDR3 DNA sequence: TGTGCCTGGAGGCCAGCAACTAATGAAAAACTGTTTTTT. Its protein product is CAWRPATNEKLFF. The full variable domain, with the rest looked up from reference TRBV30 and TRBJ1-4, is SQTIHQWPATLVQPVGSPLSLECTVEGTSNPNLYWYRQAAGRGLQLLFYSVGIGQISSEVPQNLSASRPQDRQFILSSKKLLLSDSGFYLCAWRPATNEKLFFGSGTQLSVL.

The table lists this clone with a few counts. Sequence at one end of the junction differs from germline and may be a read error. The chain is built from TRBV12-5 and TRBJ2-7; 10 positions match TRBD2. Germline V gives CDR1 LGHNT, CDR2 FRNRAP. The length of the CDR3 is 15 residues. The CDR3 DNA sequence: TGTGCTAGCGGTTTGGGGTCTAGCGGGAGCTACGAGCAGTACTTC. The encoded protein is CASGLGSSGSYEQYF.

J is TRBJ1-1 and V is TRBV7-2; TRBD1 matches at 7 bases. Germline V lookup: CDR1 SGHTA, CDR2 FQGNSA. Germline trimming cut 8 bases from V and 5 bases from J; bases unmatched to any gene: 8. The CDR3 length is 13 residues. The CDR3 DNA reads as TGTGCCAGCCAAGACAGGGTGAGGACTGAAGCTTTCTTT. It translates to CASQDRVRTEAFF.

The chain couples TRBV9 to TRBJ2-3, with 10 bases fitting TRBD2. Germline V gene data show CDR1 as SGDLS and CDR2 as YYNGEE. This CDR3 is 16 amino acids long. The trim removed 0 bases at V and 1 base at J, leaving 2 bases unmatched. The CDR3: CASSVDTSGGTDTQYF. Written as DNA, the CDR3 is TGTGCCAGCAGCGTAGACACTAGCGGGGGCACAGATACGCAGTATTTT.

This clone was seen just once. The V and J genes are TRBV7-9 and TRBJ2-6; TRBD1 agrees at 9 bases. Germline CDR1 SEHNR, CDR2 FQNEAQ (reference sequence). The CDR3 sequence is 18 residues long. V lost 1 base to trimming and J lost 0 bases; unmatched junction nucleotides: 4. CDR3 region: CASSLEAGQGSGANVLTF. DNA of the CDR3: TGTGCCAGCAGCTTAGAGGCGGGACAGGGCTCTGGGGCCAACGTCCTGACTTTC.

The chain couples TRBV5-1 to TRBJ2-3; 7 bases agree with TRBD2. This CDR3 contains 16 residues. Germline CDR1 SGHRS, CDR2 YFSETQ. Trimming removed 0 bases from V and 5 bases from J; junction bases left unmatched: 9. The CDR3 sequence: CASSLGVGGPEDTQYF. The CDR3 nucleotides read TGCGCCAGCAGCTTGGGGGTGGGAGGGCCCGAAGATACGCAGTATTTT.